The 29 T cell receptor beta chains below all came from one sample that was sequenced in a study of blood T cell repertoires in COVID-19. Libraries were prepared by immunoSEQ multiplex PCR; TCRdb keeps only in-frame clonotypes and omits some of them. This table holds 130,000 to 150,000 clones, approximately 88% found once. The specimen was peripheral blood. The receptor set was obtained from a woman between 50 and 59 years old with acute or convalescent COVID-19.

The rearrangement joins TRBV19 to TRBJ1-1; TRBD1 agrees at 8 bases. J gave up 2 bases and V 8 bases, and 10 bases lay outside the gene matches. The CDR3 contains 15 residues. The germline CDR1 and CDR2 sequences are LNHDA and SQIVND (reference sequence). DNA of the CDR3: TGTGCCAGTGGGGACCCCGGGACAGGAAACACTGAAGCTTTCTTT. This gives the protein CASGDPGTGNTEAFF.

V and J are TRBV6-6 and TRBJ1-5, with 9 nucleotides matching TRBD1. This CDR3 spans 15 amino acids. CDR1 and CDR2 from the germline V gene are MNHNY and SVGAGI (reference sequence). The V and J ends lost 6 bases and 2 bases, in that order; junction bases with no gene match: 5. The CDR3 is CASRQGAGGNQPQHF. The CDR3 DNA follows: TGTGCCAGCAGACAGGGGGCCGGAGGCAATCAGCCCCAGCATTTT.

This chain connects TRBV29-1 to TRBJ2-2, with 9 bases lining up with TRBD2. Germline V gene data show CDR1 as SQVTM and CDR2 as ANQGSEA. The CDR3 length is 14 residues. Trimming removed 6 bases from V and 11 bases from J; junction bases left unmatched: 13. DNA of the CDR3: TGCAGCGTGGCCGGGACTAGCACTGTCCGTGAGCTGTTTTTT. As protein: CSVAGTSTVRELFF.

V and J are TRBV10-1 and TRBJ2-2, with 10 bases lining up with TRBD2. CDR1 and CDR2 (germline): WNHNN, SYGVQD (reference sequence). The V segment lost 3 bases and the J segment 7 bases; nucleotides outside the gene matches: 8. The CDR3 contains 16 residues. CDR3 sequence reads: CASSDLAGEKGGELFF. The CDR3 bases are TGCGCCAGCAGTGATCTAGCGGGAGAAAAGGGCGGGGAGCTGTTTTTT.

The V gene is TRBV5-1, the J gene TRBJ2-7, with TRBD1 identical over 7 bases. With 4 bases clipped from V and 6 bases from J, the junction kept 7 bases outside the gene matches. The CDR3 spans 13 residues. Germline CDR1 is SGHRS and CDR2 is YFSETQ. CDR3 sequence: CASSLGGEGEQYF. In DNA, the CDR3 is TGCGCCAGCAGCCTAGGGGGCGAGGGCGAGCAGTACTTC.

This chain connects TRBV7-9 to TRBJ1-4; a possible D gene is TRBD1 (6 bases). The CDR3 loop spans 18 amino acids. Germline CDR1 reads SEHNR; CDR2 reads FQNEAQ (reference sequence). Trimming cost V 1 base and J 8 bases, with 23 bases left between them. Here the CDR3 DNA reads TGTGCCAGCAGCTTAGGGCGCTTATCAGGGGCAGTGGGAGAAAAACTGTTTTTT. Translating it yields CASSLGRLSGAVGEKLFF.

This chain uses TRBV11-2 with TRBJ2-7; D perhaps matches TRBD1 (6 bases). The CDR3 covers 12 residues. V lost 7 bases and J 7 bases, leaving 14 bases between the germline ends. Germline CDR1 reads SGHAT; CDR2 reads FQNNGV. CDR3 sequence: CASNVPGVEQYF. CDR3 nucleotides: TGTGCCAGCAACGTACCAGGGGTAGAGCAGTACTTC.

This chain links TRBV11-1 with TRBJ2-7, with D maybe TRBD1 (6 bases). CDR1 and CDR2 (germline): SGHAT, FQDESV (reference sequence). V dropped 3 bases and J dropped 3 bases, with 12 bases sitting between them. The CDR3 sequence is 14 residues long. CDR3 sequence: CASSFGQPIYEQYF. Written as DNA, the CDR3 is TGTGCCAGCAGCTTCGGACAGCCGATCTACGAGCAGTACTTC. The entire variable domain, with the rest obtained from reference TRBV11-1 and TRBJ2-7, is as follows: EAEVAQSPRYKITEKSQAVAFWCDPISGHATLYWYRQILGQGPELLVQFQDESVVDDSQLPKDRFSAERLKGVDSTLKIQPAELGDSAMYLCASSFGQPIYEQYFGPGTRLTVT.

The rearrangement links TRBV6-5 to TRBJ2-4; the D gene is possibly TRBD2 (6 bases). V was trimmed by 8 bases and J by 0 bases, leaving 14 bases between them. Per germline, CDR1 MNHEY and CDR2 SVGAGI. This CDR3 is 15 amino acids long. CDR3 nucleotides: TGTGCCAGCGGGGACGTGGGGGGAGCCAAAAACATTCAGTACTTC. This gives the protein CASGDVGGAKNIQYF.

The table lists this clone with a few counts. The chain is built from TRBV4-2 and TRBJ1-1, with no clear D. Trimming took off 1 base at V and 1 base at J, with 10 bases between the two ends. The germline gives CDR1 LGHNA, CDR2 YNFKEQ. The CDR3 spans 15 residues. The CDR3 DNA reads TGTGCCAGCAGCCAAGTGGCAGACTGGAACACTGAAGCTTTCTTT. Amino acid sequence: CASSQVADWNTEAFF.

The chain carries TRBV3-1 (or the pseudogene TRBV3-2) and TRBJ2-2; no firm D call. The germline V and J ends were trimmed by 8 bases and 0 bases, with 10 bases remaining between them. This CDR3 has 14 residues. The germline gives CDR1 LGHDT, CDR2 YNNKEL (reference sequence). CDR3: CASARVSNTGELFF. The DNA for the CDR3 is TGTGCCAGCGCCCGGGTCTCGAACACCGGGGAGCTGTTTTTT.

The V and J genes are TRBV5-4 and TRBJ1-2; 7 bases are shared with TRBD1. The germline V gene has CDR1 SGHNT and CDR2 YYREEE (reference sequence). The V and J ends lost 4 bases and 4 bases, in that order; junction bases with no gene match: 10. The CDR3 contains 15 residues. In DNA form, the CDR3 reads TGTGCCAGCAGCAAGGGGGCTGGGCTCTCCTATGGCTACACCTTC. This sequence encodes CASSKGAGLSYGYTF.

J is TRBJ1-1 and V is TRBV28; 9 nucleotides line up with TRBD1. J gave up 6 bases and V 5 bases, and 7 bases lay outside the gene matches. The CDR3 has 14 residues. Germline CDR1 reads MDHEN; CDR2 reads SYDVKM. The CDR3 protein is CASSGGQGWAEAFF. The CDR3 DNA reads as TGTGCCAGCAGTGGGGGACAGGGTTGGGCTGAAGCTTTCTTT.

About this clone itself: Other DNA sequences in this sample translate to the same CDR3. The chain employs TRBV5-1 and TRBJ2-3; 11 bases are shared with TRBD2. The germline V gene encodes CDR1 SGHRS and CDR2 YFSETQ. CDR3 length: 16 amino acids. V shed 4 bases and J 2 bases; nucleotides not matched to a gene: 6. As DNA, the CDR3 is TGCGCCAGCAGCCCTCGGACTAGCGGGTCCACAGATACGCAGTATTTT. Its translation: CASSPRTSGSTDTQYF.

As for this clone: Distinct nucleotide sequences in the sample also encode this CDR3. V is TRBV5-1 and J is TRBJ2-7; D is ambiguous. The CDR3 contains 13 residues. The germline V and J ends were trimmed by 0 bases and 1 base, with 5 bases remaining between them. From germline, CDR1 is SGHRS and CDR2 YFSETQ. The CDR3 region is CASSLAGSYEQYF. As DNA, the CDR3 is TGCGCCAGCAGCTTGGCCGGTTCCTACGAGCAGTACTTC.

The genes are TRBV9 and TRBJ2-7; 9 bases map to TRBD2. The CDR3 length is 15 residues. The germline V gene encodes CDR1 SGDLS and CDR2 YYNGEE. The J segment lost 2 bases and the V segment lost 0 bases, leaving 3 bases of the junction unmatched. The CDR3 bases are TGTGCCAGCAGCGTAGGCCTAGCGGGAACCTACGAGCAGTACTTC. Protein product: CASSVGLAGTYEQYF.

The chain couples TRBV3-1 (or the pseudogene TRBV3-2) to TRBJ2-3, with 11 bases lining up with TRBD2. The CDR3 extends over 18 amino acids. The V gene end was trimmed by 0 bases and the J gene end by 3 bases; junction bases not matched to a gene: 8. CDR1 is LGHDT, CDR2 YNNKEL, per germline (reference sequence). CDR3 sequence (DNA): TGTGCCAGCAGCCAAGATGGGGCTAGCGGGGGGACGACAGATACGCAGTATTTT. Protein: CASSQDGASGGTTDTQYF.

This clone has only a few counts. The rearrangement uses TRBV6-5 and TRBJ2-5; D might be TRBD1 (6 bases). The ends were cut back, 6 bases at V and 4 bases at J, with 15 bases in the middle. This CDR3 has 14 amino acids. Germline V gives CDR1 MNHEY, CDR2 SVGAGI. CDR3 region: CASRQPGHAETQYF. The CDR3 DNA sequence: TGTGCCAGCAGGCAACCGGGACATGCAGAGACCCAGTACTTC.

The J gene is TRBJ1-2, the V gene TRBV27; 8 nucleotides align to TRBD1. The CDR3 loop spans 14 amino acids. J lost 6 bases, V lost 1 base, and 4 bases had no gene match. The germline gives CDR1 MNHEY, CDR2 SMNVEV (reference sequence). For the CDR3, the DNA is TGTGCCAGCAGTTTATTTCAGGGGGCCGATGGCTACACCTTC. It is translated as CASSLFQGADGYTF.

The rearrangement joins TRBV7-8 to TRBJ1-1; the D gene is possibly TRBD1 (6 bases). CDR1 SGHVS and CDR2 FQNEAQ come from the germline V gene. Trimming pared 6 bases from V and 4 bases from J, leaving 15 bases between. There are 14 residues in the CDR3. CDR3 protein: CASRWAGEFTEAFF. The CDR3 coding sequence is TGTGCCAGCAGGTGGGCAGGGGAGTTCACTGAAGCTTTCTTT.

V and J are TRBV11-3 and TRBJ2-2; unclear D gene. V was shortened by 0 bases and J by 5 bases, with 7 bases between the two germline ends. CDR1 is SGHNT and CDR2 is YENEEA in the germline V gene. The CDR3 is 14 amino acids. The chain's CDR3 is CASSLDFQTGELFF. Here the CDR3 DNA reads TGTGCCAGCAGCTTAGATTTTCAAACCGGGGAGCTGTTTTTT.

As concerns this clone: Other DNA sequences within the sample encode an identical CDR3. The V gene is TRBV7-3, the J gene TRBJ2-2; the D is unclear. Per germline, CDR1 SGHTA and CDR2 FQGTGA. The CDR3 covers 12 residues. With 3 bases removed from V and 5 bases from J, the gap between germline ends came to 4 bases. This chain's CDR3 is CASSFSTGELFF. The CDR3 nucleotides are TGTGCCAGCAGCTTCAGTACCGGGGAGCTGTTTTTT.

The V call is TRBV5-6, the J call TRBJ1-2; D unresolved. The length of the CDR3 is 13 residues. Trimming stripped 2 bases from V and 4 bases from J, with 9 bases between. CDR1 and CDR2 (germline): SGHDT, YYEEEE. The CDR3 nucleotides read TGTGCCAGCAGCTTACTACATACCTATGGCTACACCTTC. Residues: CASSLLHTYGYTF.

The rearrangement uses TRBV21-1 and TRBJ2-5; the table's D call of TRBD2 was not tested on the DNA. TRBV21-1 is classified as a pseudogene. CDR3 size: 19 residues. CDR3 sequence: CASSSGLAGAPFTQETQYF. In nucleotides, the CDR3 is TGTGCCAGCAGCAGCGGACTAGCGGGAGCCCCGTTCACACAAGAGACCCAGTACTTC.

The CDR3 sequence: CASSLAQGGAEAFF. CDR3 in DNA: TGCGCCAGCAGCTTGGCGCAGGGAGGGGCTGAAGCTTTCTTT. The V call is TRBV5-1, the J call TRBJ1-1, with D possibly matching TRBD1 (5 bases). The CDR3 is 14 amino acids. Germline V lookup: CDR1 SGHRS, CDR2 YFSETQ. The V gene lost 0 bases and the J gene lost 6 bases, with 12 bases spanning the gap.

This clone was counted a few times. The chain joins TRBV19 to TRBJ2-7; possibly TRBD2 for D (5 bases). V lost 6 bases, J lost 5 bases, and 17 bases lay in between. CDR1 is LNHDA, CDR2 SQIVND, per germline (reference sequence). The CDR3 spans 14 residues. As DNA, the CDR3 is TGTGCCAGTAGCACTACATCCCGGGGAAACGAGCAGTACTTC. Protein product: CASSTTSRGNEQYF.

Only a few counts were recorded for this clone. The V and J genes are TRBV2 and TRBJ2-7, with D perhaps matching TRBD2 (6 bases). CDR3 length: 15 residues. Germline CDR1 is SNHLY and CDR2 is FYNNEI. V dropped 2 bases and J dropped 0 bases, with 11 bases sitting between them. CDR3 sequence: CASSEIGTGSYEQYF. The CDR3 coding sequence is TGTGCCAGCAGTGAAATTGGGACTGGCTCCTACGAGCAGTACTTC.

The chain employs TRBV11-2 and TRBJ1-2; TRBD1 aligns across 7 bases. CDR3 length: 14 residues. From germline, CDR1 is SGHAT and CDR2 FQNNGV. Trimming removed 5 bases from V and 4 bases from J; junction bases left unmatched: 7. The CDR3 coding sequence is TGTGCCAGCAGCCGGACAGGATTCCTCTATGGCTACACCTTC. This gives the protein CASSRTGFLYGYTF.

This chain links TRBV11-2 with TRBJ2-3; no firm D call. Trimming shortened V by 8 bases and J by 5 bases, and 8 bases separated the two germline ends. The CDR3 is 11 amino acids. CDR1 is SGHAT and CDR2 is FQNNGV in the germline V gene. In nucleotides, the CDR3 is TGTGCCAGCGCCCGAGGAGATACGCAGTATTTT. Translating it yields CASARGDTQYF. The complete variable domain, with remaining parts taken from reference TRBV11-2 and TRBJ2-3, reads EAGVAQSPRYKIIEKRQSVAFWCNPISGHATLYWYQQILGQGPKLLIQFQNNGVVDDSQLPKDRFSAERLKGVDSTLKIQPAKLEDSAVYLCASARGDTQYFGPGTRLTVL.